A selection of T cell receptor beta chains follows, all from one sample in a study of blood T cell repertoires in COVID-19. TCRdb keeps only in-frame clones here, not all; method: immunoSEQ multiplex PCR. The sample has about 320,000 clones, just under 90% seen once; the top ten hold over 8.5%. The sequencing sample was made of peripheral blood. All receptors come from a young woman with COVID-19, enrolled during active disease. The CDR3 runs from the conserved cysteine through the conserved F or W. Each record gives: clone size, D gene, V gene, J gene, CDR3 protein, CDR3 DNA. A D gene is named only where the DNA matches it firmly. Some rows mark clone size as missing; the rest say once, few, many or name a class of expanded clone.

>NA|TRBD1|TRBV19|TRBJ2-7
CASSWGTGPYEQYF
TGTGCCAGTAGCTGGGGGACAGGTCCCTACGAGCAGTACTTC
>NA|NA|TRBV20-1|TRBJ1-2
CSAGTPVGYTF
TGCAGTGCTGGGACTCCAGTAGGCTACACCTTC
>NA|NA|TRBV19|TRBJ1-5
CASSIVGGRNQPQHF
TGTGCCAGTAGTATTGTGGGAGGGAGGAATCAGCCCCAGCATTTT
>NA|NA|TRBV3-1/TRBV3-2|TRBJ1-3
CASSQGWLSGNTIYF
TGTGCCAGCAGCCAAGGGTGGCTCTCTGGAAACACCATATATTTT
>few|NA|TRBV6-4|TRBJ1-1
CASTDIPGGYTEAFF
TGTGCCAGCACCGACATCCCGGGGGGGTACACTGAAGCTTTCTTT
>NA|NA|TRBV30|TRBJ2-7
CAWGDTSLDEQYF
TGTGCCTGGGGGGACACCTCTTTGGACGAGCAGTACTTC
>NA|TRBD2|TRBV5-1|TRBJ2-5
CASTPGGETQYF
TGCGCCAGCACCCCGGGAGGGGAGACCCAGTACTTC
>NA|NA|TRBV4-1|TRBJ1-5
CASSQELGRVGQPQHF
TGCGCCAGCAGCCAAGAATTGGGGAGGGTTGGCCAGCCCCAGCATTTT
>NA|NA|TRBV11-2|TRBJ2-7
CASSFPSDPTF
TGTGCCAGCAGCTTCCCGAGCGATCCCACCTTC
>NA|TRBD1|TRBV4-1|TRBJ1-4
CASSHMTGGDEKLFF
TGCGCCAGCAGCCATATGACAGGGGGAGATGAAAAACTGTTTTTT
>NA|TRBD1|TRBV6-5|TRBJ2-7
CASRQGASYEQYF
TGTGCCAGCCGACAGGGGGCTTCCTACGAGCAGTACTTC
>NA|NA|TRBV6-5|TRBJ1-2
CASSLRLGYGYTF
TGTGCCAGCAGTCTCCGACTCGGCTATGGCTACACCTTC
>NA|NA|TRBV3-1/TRBV3-2|TRBJ2-4
CASSPGRRGEVDIQYF
TGTGCCAGCAGCCCGGGGAGGAGAGGGGAAGTAGACATTCAGTACTTC
>NA|TRBD1|TRBV28|TRBJ1-3
CASRYLFGQGYGNTIYF
TGTGCCAGCAGATACCTCTTTGGACAGGGGTACGGAAACACCATATATTTT
>NA|NA|TRBV14|TRBJ1-2
CASSQDLIVPSGYTF
TGTGCCAGCAGCCAAGATTTGATAGTCCCTTCTGGCTACACCTTC
>NA|TRBD2|TRBV11-1|TRBJ2-2
CASSFGTSGGTGELFF
TGTGCCAGCAGCTTTGGGACTAGCGGGGGCACCGGGGAGCTGTTTTTT
>few|NA|TRBV23-1|TRBJ1-2
CASSCLLNYGYTF
TGCGCCAGCAGTTGTCTGCTAAACTATGGCTACACCTTC
>NA|NA|TRBV5-6|TRBJ2-3
CASSLWLDTQYF
TGTGCCAGCAGCTTGTGGCTAGATACGCAGTATTTT
>NA|TRBD1|TRBV18|TRBJ1-1
CASSPIQTGATEAFF
TGTGCCAGCTCACCCATTCAAACAGGGGCCACTGAAGCTTTCTTT
>NA|NA|TRBV9|TRBJ2-7
CASSVDGSSYEQYF
TGTGCCAGCAGCGTAGATGGTAGTTCCTACGAGCAGTACTTC
>NA|TRBD2|TRBV6-6|TRBJ2-2
CASTLRRGGRTGELFF
TGTGCCAGCACTTTGAGGCGGGGGGGCCGTACCGGGGAGCTGTTTTTT
>NA|TRBD2|TRBV7-2|TRBJ2-7
CASSLGLAGYEQYF
TGTGCCAGCAGCTTAGGACTAGCGGGGTACGAGCAGTACTTC
>NA|TRBD2|TRBV2|TRBJ2-2
CASSSSGGALGELFF
TGTGCCAGCAGTTCAAGCGGGGGGGCACTCGGGGAGCTGTTTTTT
>NA|NA|TRBV6-5|TRBJ1-2
CASSYTGGAQGYTF
TGTGCCAGCAGTTACACCGGGGGGGCGCAAGGCTACACCTTC
>NA|TRBD1|TRBV5-8|TRBJ2-7
CASSLGTGGREQYF
TGTGCCAGCAGCTTGGGGACAGGGGGCCGCGAGCAGTACTTC
>few|TRBD1|TRBV29-1|TRBJ1-1
CSVPDRGSQGTEAFF
TGCAGCGTTCCGGACAGGGGCAGCCAGGGGACTGAAGCTTTCTTT